The next 3 T cell receptor beta chains were all read from a single sample in a study of blood T cell repertoires in COVID-19. Only in-frame clones appear in the TCRdb table, and some are missing; sequencing was by immunoSEQ multiplex PCR. This table has tens of thousands of clones, over 75% appearing once. The sample was peripheral blood. Receptor source: a man aged 50-59 years with COVID-19, enrolled during active disease.

This chain uses TRBV4-1 with TRBJ2-1, with D hard to call. CDR1 is MGHRA and CDR2 is YSYEKL in the germline V gene. The ends were cut back, 2 bases at V and 6 bases at J, with 14 bases in the middle. CDR3 length equals 15 residues. The CDR3 loop reads CASSQSGAVGNEQFF. CDR3 sequence (DNA): TGCGCCAGCAGCCAATCTGGCGCGGTGGGCAATGAGCAGTTCTTC.

The genes are TRBV2 and TRBJ1-5; TRBD1 matches 7 bases. Germline V lookup: CDR1 SNHLY, CDR2 FYNNEI. The J segment lost 4 bases and the V segment lost 6 bases, leaving 12 bases of the junction unmatched. The CDR3 has 16 amino acids. CDR3 sequence reads: CASRGHRGPSNQPQHF. The DNA of the CDR3 is TGTGCCAGCAGGGGCCACAGGGGCCCATCAAATCAGCCCCAGCATTTT.

The V and J genes are TRBV6-2 or TRBV6-3 and TRBJ1-1; TRBD1 is a possible D gene (5 bases). V was cut by 2 bases and J by 5 bases, with 12 bases left in between. The CDR3 is 14 amino acids. The V gene's germline CDR1 is MNHEY and CDR2 SVGEGT. The CDR3 DNA sequence: TGTGCCAGCAGTTACCAGGGCGGTAGGACTGAAGCTTTCTTT. It yields the protein CASSYQGGRTEAFF.